The TCR beta chain described here comes from a study of T cells after yellow fever vaccination. TCRdb passed the 5' RACE reads through MiXCR, listing each CDR3 protein once. The sample yields just under 85,000 distinct CDR3 sequences, roughly 13% seen once. From germline, CDR1 is SEHNR and CDR2 FQNEAQ (reference sequence). V lost 4 bases and J lost 2, with 13 bases in between. The CDR3 runs to 15 residues. This receptor was taken from a man aged 18-30 years who received the YFV17D yellow fever vaccine. The chain carries TRBV7-9 and TRBJ2-3; no clear D. The sample consisted of CD8+ T cells not binding an NS4B(214-222) dextramer, sorted from PBMCs, taken roughly 20 days after the first yellow fever vaccination. The CDR3 bases are TGTGCCAGCAGCTCGGTCGTTGGAGCCACAGATACGCAGTATTTT. Encoded protein: CASSSVVGATDTQYF.